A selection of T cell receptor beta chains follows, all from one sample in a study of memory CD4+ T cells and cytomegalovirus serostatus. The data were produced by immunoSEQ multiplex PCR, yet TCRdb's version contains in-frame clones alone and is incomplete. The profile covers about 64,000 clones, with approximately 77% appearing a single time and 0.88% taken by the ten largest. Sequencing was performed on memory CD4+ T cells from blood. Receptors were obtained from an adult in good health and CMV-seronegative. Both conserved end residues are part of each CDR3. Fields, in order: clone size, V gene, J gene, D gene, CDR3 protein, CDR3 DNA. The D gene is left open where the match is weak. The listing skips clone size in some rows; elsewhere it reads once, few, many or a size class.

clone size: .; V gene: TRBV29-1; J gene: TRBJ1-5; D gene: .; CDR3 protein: CSVGARDQPQHF; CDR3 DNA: TGCAGCGTGGGGGCGCGCGATCAGCCCCAGCATTTT
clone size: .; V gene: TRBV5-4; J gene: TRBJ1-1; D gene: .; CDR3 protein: CASNSFLNTEAFF; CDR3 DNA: TGTGCCAGCAACAGCTTTCTGAACACTGAAGCTTTCTTT
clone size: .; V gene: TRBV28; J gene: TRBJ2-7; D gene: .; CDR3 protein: CASSLGTFYEQYF; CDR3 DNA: TGTGCCAGCAGCCTCGGGACTTTCTACGAGCAGTACTTC
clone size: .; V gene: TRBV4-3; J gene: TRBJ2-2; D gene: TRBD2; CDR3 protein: CASSQTSGKTGELFF; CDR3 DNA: TGCGCCAGCAGCCAAACTAGCGGGAAGACCGGGGAGCTGTTTTTT
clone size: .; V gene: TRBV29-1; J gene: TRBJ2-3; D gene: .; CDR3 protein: CSAFGRLNTDTQYF; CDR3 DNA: TGCAGCGCGTTTGGGCGACTGAACACAGATACGCAGTATTTT
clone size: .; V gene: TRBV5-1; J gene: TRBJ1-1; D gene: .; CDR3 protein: CASSLDHQNTEAFF; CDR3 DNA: TGCGCCAGCAGCTTGGACCACCAGAACACTGAAGCTTTCTTT
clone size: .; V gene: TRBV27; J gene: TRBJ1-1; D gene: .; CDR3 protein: CASIINTEAFF; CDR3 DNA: TGTGCCAGCATCATCAACACTGAAGCTTTCTTT
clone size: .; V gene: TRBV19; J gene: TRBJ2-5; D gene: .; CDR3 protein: CASSIPGGETQYF; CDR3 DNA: TGTGCCAGTAGTATACCGGGTGGCGAGACCCAGTACTTC
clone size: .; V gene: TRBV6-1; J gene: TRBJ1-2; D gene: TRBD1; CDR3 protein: CASRLKTGGDGYTF; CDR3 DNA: TGTGCCAGCCGACTAAAGACAGGGGGCGATGGCTACACCTTC
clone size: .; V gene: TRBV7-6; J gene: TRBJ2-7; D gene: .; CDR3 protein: CASSLASYTYEQYF; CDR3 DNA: TGTGCCAGCAGCTTAGCTTCCTATACCTACGAGCAGTACTTC
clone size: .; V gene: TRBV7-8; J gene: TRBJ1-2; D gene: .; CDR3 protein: CASSQDELSYGYTF; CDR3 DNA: TGTGCCAGCAGCCAAGACGAACTGAGCTATGGCTACACCTTC
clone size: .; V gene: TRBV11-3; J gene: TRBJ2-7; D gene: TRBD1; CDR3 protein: CASSLGGTDYEQYF; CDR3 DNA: TGTGCCAGCAGCTTAGGGGGGACAGACTACGAGCAGTACTTC
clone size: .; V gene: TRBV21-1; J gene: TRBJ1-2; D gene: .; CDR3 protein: CASSKTVRNGYTF; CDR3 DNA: TGTGCCAGCAGCAAAACGGTTAGGAATGGCTACACCTTC
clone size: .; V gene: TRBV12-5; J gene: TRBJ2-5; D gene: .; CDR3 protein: CASGSEATQYF; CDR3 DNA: TGTGCTAGTGGTTCCGAGGCGACCCAGTACTTC
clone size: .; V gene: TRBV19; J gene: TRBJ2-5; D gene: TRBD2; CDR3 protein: CASSIVLAGKTQYF; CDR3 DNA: TGTGCCAGTAGTATAGTACTAGCGGGAAAGACCCAGTACTTC
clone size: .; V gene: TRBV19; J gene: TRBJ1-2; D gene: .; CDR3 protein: CASSMWGTVANYGYTF; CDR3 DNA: TGTGCCAGTAGTATGTGGGGTACCGTAGCTAACTATGGCTACACCTTC
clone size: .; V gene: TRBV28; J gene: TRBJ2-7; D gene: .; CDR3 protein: CASSRTRGEQYF; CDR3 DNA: TGTGCCAGCAGTCGGACCCGGGGAGAGCAGTACTTC
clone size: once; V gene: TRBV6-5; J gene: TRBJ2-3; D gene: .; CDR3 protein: CASSMRDTQYF; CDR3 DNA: TGTGCCAGCAGTATGCGGGATACGCAGTATTTT
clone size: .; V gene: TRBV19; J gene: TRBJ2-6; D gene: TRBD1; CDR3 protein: CASSLGTGSGANVLTF; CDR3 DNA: TGTGCCAGTAGTCTCGGGACAGGCTCTGGGGCCAACGTCCTGACTTTC
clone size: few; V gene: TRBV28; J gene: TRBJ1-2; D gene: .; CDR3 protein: CASSRDGYTF; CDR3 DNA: TGTGCCAGCAGTCGCGATGGCTACACCTTC
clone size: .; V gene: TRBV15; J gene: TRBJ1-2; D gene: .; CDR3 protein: CATSRDLTGSEGYTF; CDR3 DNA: TGTGCCACCAGCAGAGATCTTACGGGTTCCGAAGGCTACACCTTC
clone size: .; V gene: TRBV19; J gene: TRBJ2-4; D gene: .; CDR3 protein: CASSIAGTKNIQYF; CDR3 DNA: TGTGCCAGTAGTATAGCGGGGACTAAAAACATTCAGTACTTC
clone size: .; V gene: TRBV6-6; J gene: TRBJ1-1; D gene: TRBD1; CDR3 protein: CASSYEGGQRFTEAFF; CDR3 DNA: TGTGCCAGCAGTTACGAGGGGGGACAGAGGTTCACTGAAGCTTTCTTT
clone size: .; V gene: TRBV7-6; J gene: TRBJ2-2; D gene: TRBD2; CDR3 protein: CASSPLAGTTGELFF; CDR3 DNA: TGTGCCAGCAGCCCTCTAGCGGGGACTACCGGGGAGCTGTTTTTT
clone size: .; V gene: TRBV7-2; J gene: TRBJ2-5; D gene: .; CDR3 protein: CASSLPSVGKETQYF; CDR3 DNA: TGTGCCAGCTCCTTACCCTCGGTAGGGAAAGAGACCCAGTACTTC
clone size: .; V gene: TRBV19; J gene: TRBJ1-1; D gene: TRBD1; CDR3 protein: CASSIRQGGHEAFF; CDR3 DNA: TGTGCCAGTAGTATACGCCAGGGGGGCCATGAAGCTTTCTTT
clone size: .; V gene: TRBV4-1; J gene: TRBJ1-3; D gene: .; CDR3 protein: CASSPQGPYSGNTIYF; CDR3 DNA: TGCGCCAGCAGCCCCCAAGGACCCTACTCTGGAAACACCATATATTTT
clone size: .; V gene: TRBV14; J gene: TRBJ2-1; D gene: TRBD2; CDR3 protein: CASSPIASGIFYNEQFF; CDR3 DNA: TGTGCCAGCAGTCCGATTGCTAGCGGGATCTTCTACAATGAGCAGTTCTTC
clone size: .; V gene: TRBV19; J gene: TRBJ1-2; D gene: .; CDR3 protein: CASRYGPENYGYTF; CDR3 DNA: TGTGCCAGTAGATATGGGCCGGAGAACTATGGCTACACCTTC
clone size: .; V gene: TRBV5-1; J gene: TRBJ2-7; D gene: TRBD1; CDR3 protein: CASSLEGTGTSYEQYF; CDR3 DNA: TGCGCCAGCAGCTTGGAAGGGACAGGGACCTCCTACGAGCAGTACTTC
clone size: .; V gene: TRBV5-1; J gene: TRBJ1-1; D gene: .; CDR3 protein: CASSLGGPNTEAFF; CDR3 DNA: TGCGCCAGCAGCTTGGGAGGACCGAACACTGAAGCTTTCTTT
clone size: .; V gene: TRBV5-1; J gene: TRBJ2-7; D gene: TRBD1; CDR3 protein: CASSPTTGYYEQYF; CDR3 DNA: TGCGCCAGCAGCCCGACGACAGGGTACTACGAGCAGTACTTC
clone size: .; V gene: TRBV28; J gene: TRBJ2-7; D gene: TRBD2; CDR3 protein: CASQASGSSEQYF; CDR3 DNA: TGTGCCAGCCAAGCTAGCGGGAGCTCCGAGCAGTACTTC
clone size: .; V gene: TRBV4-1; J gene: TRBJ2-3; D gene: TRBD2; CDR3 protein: CASSQASGTTTDTQYF; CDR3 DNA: TGCGCCAGCAGCCAGGCTAGCGGGACAACCACAGATACGCAGTATTTT
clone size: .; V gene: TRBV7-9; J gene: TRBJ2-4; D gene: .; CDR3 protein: CASSDPGGAKNIQYF; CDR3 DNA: TGTGCCAGCAGCGACCCCGGGGGAGCCAAAAACATTCAGTACTTC
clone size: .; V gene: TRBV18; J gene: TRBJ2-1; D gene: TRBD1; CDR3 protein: CASSPQGAREQFF; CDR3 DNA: TGTGCCAGCTCACCACAGGGGGCAAGGGAGCAGTTCTTC
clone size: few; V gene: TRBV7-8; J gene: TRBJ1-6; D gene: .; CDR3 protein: CASSLGMGNSPLHF; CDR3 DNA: TGTGCCAGCAGCTTAGGGATGGGGAATTCACCCCTCCACTTT
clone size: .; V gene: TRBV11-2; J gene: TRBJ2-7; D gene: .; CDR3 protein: CASSSTGRVRGEQYF; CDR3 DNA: TGTGCCAGCAGCTCAACAGGGAGGGTTCGGGGCGAGCAGTACTTC
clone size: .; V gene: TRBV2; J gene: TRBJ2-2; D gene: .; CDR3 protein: CASSERQAGTGELFF; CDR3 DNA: TGTGCCAGCAGTGAACGCCAGGCAGGCACCGGGGAGCTGTTTTTT
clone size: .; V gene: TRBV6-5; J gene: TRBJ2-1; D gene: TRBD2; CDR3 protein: CASSYAGVAGVQFF; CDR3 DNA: TGTGCCAGCAGTTACGCGGGAGTAGCGGGTGTGCAGTTCTTC
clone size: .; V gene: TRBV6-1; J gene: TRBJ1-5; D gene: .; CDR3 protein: CASSGERGGQPQHF; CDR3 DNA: TGTGCCAGCAGTGGGGAGAGGGGAGGTCAGCCCCAGCATTTT
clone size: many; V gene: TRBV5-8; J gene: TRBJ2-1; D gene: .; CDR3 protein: CASSIQVRQFF; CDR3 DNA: TGTGCCAGCAGCATTCAGGTGCGGCAGTTCTTC
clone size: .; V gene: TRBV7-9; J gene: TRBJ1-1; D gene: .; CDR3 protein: CASSLFDGDPRAFF; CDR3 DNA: TGTGCCAGCAGCTTATTCGACGGAGACCCCCGAGCTTTCTTT
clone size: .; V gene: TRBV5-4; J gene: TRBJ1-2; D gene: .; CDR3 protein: CASSLAREGGYTF; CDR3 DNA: TGTGCCAGCAGCTTGGCTAGGGAGGGTGGCTACACCTTC
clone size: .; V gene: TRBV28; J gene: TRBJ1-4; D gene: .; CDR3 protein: CASSEPNSSGGEKLFF; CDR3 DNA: TGTGCCAGCAGCGAACCTAATTCAAGCGGCGGGGAAAAACTGTTTTTT
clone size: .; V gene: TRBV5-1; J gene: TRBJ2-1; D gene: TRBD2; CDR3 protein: CASSPTSGSYNEQFF; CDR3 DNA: TGCGCCAGCAGCCCGACTAGCGGGAGTTACAATGAGCAGTTCTTC
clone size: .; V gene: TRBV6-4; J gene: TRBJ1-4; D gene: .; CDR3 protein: CASSDSNRDEGRVEDEKLFF; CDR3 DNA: TGTGCCAGCAGTGACTCGAACAGGGACGAGGGCAGGGTCGAAGACGAAAAACTGTTTTTT
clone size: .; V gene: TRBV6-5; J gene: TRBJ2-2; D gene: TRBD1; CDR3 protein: CASRVGTANTGELFF; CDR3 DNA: TGTGCCAGCAGAGTTGGGACAGCTAACACCGGGGAGCTGTTTTTT
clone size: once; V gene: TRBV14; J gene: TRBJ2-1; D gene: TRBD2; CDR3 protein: CASSQWTSPDNEQFF; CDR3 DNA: TGTGCCAGCAGCCAATGGACTAGCCCTGATAATGAGCAGTTCTTC
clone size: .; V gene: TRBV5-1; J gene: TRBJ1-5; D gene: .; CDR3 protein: CASSLQGPQPQHF; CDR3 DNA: TGCGCCAGCAGCCTACAGGGACCTCAGCCCCAGCATTTT